The 9 T cell receptor beta chains below all came from one sample that was sequenced in a study of blood T cell repertoires in COVID-19. TCRdb's copy holds only in-frame clones and misses some; the assay was immunoSEQ multiplex PCR. The sample has about 110,000 clones, less than 85% seen once. Sequenced input: peripheral blood. The receptors were gathered from a human donor in a cohort sampled during active COVID-19.

The V call is TRBV5-1, the J call TRBJ1-5; weak D call: TRBD1 (5 bases). CDR1 SGHRS and CDR2 YFSETQ come from the germline V gene. With 0 bases removed from V and 6 bases from J, the gap between germline ends came to 7 bases. The CDR3 extends over 13 amino acids. The CDR3 is CASSLETGQPQHF. CDR3 DNA: TGCGCCAGCAGCTTGGAAACAGGTCAGCCCCAGCATTTT. The full variable domain, in which reference TRBV5-1 and TRBJ1-5 provide the parts outside the CDR3, is KAGVTQTPRYLIKTRGQQVTLSCSPISGHRSVSWYQQTPGQGLQFLFEYFSETQRNKGNFPGRFSGRQFSNSRSEMNVSTLELGDSALYLCASSLETGQPQHFGDGTRLSIL.

This rearrangement joins TRBV21-1 to TRBJ2-1; TRBD1, as called in the table, went unchecked against the DNA. TRBV21-1 is designated a pseudogene. The CDR3 length is 15 residues. CDR3 sequence: CASSNPGTRYNEQFF. The CDR3 region has the DNA TGTGCCAGCAGCAACCCCGGGACACGCTACAATGAGCAGTTCTTC.

The gene calls are TRBV4-1 and TRBJ1-1, with D uncertain. V dropped 0 bases and J dropped 3 bases, with 8 bases sitting between them. The CDR3 runs to 14 residues. CDR1 is MGHRA, CDR2 YSYEKL, per germline. The CDR3 spells CASSQDGRYTEAFF. Here the CDR3 DNA reads TGCGCCAGCAGCCAAGATGGCCGATACACTGAAGCTTTCTTT.

This CDR3 reads CASSYLGSYNEQFF. Here the CDR3 DNA reads TGTGCCAGCAGTTACCTAGGCTCCTACAATGAGCAGTTCTTC. V usage is TRBV6-2 or TRBV6-3 and J usage is TRBJ2-1; D gene uncertain. The CDR3 length is 14 residues. Deletions cut 2 bases from V and 0 bases from J, with 5 bases between. Germline CDR1 is MNHEY and CDR2 is SVGEGT.

This rearrangement joins TRBV6-2 or TRBV6-3 to TRBJ2-5, with 7 bases lining up with TRBD1. Germline lookup yields CDR1 MNHEY and CDR2 SVGEGT. The V segment lost 0 bases and the J segment 5 bases; nucleotides outside the gene matches: 9. This CDR3 is built from 16 residues. The CDR3 DNA reads TGTGCCAGCAGTTACTCGACGAAGGACAGGAGGGAGACCCAGTACTTC. This encodes CASSYSTKDRRETQYF.

V gene TRBV7-6 combines with J gene TRBJ1-5; D perhaps matches TRBD1 (5 bases). This CDR3 contains 14 residues. CDR1 is SGHVS, CDR2 FNYEAQ, per germline. V was pared by 2 bases and J by 4 bases, with 9 bases between. CDR3 nucleotide sequence: TGTGCCAGCAGCTTAATGGCAGGGAATCAGCCCCAGCATTTT. It translates to CASSLMAGNQPQHF.

The J gene is TRBJ1-1, the V gene TRBV6-5; 11 positions match TRBD1. CDR3 length: 16 amino acids. The J segment lost 11 bases and the V segment lost 2 bases, leaving 13 bases of the junction unmatched. Germline assignment: CDR1 MNHEY and CDR2 SVGAGI. The CDR3 is CASSYTSLDRGLDAFF. The DNA of the CDR3 is TGTGCCAGCAGTTACACCTCATTGGACAGGGGGCTCGACGCTTTCTTT.

The V gene is TRBV14, the J gene TRBJ1-2; no firm D call. The CDR3 covers 13 residues. V lost 2 bases to trimming and J lost 0 bases, with 4 bases between them. CDR1 is SGHDN, CDR2 FVKESK, per germline. The DNA of the CDR3 is TGTGCCAGCAGCCAATCAGCTAACTATGGCTACACCTTC. Translation gives CASSQSANYGYTF.

V is TRBV29-1 and J is TRBJ2-3, with TRBD1 as a possible D gene (7 bases). V dropped 5 bases and J dropped 3 bases, with 24 bases sitting between them. Looked up from germline, CDR1 is SQVTM and CDR2 is ANQGSEA. The CDR3 spans 17 residues. The CDR3 DNA is TGCAGCGTTCGGGGCCCCGCGTGGAGGGGGCCAACAGATACGCAGTATTTT. Protein: CSVRGPAWRGPTDTQYF.